This T cell receptor (beta chain) was sequenced for a study of blood T cell repertoires in COVID-19. The overall study: Samples representing acute and convalescent COVID-19 were sourced from the United States, Italy and Spain. In each case, the material was cDNA or gDNA derived from T cells, B-cell-depleted T cells, or PBMCs.

Original analysis: Amplification from reference gene primers served as the basis for estimated nucleated cell counts. Produced via immunoSEQ multiplex PCR; TCRdb's table is partial and in-frame only. The DNA gave D and trimming, while V, J and clone size come from that table. The data hold more than 150,000 clones, with approximately 84% observed a single time. Germline values: CDR1 MNHEY, CDR2 SVGAGI. CDR3 length: 15 residues. V shed 4 bases, J shed 7 bases, and the junction held 10 bases outside the gene matches. This clonotype was sampled from a human donor in a cohort sampled during active COVID-19. This rearrangement joins TRBV6-5 to TRBJ2-3; 8 bases are shared with TRBD2. Sequenced sample: peripheral blood. Written as DNA, the CDR3 is TGTGCCAGCAGTTGGAATAGCGGGGAAAGAAATACGCAGTATTTT. Its translation is CASSWNSGERNTQYF.